A single T cell receptor (beta chain) is shown here with its context. The sample originates from a study of human T cells and chemical hapten exposure. Germline CDR1 MNHEY, CDR2 SMNVEV (reference sequence). Germline trimming cut 4 bases from V and 8 bases from J; bases unmatched to any gene: 13. The CDR3 is 17 amino acids. MiXCR, run by TCRdb on the RACE reads, gives a single entry per CDR3 protein. The sample consists of just over 90,000 distinct CDR3 sequences, about 10% of them appearing once. Time point reported: healthy volunteer bleed at 2 weeks. Unfractionated whole blood yielded the extracted total RNA.

The TCR was taken from a female donor in good health. Some clones in this sample may be carry-over from other donors' samples. Sequencing was done on a sample of whole blood. This chain joins TRBV27 and TRBJ2-1; TRBD2 matches 11 bases. CDR3 sequence reads: CASSSRSGRAYGDEQFF. In DNA, the CDR3 is TGTGCCAGCAGTTCTCGTAGCGGGAGGGCCTATGGGGATGAGCAGTTCTTC.